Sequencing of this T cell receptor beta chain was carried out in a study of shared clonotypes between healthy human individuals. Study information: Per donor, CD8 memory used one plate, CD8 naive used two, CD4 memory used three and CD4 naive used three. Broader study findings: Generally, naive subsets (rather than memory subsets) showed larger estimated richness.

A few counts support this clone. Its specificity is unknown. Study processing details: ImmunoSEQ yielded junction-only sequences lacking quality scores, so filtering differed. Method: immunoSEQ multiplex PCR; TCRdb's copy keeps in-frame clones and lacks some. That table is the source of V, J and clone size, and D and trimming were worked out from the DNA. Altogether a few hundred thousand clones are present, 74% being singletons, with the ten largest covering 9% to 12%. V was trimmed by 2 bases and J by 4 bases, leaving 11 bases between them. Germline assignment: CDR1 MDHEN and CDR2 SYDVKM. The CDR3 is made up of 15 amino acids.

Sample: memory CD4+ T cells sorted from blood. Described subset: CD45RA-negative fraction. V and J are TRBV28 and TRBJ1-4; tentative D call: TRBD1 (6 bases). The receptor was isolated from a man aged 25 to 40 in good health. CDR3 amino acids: CASSLPGTFNEKLFF. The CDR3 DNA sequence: TGTGCCAGCAGTTTACCGGGGACATTTAATGAAAAACTGTTTTTT.